The rows below give T cell receptor beta chains drawn from one sample of a study of monozygotic twins with inflammatory bowel disease. One entry per CDR3 protein, without DNA, is what TCRdb gives after re-calling the 5' RACE reads. The listing contains fewer than 550,000 distinct CDR3 sequences. The specimen was blood. The receptors were gathered from a human donor with ulcerative colitis or Crohn's disease, or a healthy co-twin of an affected twin (not recorded which). CDR3s include the opening cysteine and the closing phenylalanine or tryptophan.

v_gene	j_gene	CDR3aa
TRBV7-9	TRBJ2-1	CASSSPGNEQFF
TRBV29-1	TRBJ2-7	CSVDEGYEQYF
TRBV20-1	TRBJ1-5	CSAIPGAGRQPQHF
TRBV11-2	TRBJ2-5	CASRRPVQETQYF
TRBV20-1	TRBJ1-4	CSATGQEEEKLFF
TRBV5-5	TRBJ1-6	CASSSLVFYNSPLHF
TRBV6-2/TRBV6-3	TRBJ2-2	CASSSGLAGTNTGELIF
TRBV7-2	TRBJ1-4	CASSLGTGRNEKLFF
TRBV10-3	TRBJ1-2	CAISESAGIDGYTF
TRBV29-1	TRBJ2-3	CSVVGGAGDTQYF
TRBV20-1	TRBJ1-6	CSATAEPSPLHF
TRBV27	TRBJ2-2	CASTYREYTGELFF
TRBV11-3	TRBJ2-3	CASSRFASGSGDTQYF
TRBV15	TRBJ2-7	CATSRDRAAYEQYF
TRBV6-1	TRBJ2-7	CASTYLRGGYYEQYF
TRBV25-1	TRBJ2-7	CASSESGLLYEQYF
TRBV19	TRBJ2-3	CASSISPGQGLTDTQYF
TRBV6-1	TRBJ2-2	CASSKLASYGNTGELFF
TRBV20-1	TRBJ2-5	CSATRTVQETQYF
TRBV20-1	TRBJ2-7	CSARDVSGSYEQYF
TRBV7-2	TRBJ2-3	CASSLDTRDTQYF
TRBV5-1	TRBJ2-1	CASSPESVSYNEQFF
TRBV20-1	TRBJ2-3	CSAREDPLRSVGNTQYF
TRBV29-1	TRBJ2-7	CSVETRGTYEQYF
TRBV6-2/TRBV6-3	TRBJ2-7	CASSPIPTGTSGKKGAYEQYF
TRBV12-3/TRBV12-4	TRBJ1-3	CASSLGSRSGNTIYF
TRBV20-1	TRBJ2-1	CSAPGTSGGVYNEQFF
TRBV12-3/TRBV12-4	TRBJ2-2	CASSLGGRPSAGELFF
TRBV11-2	TRBJ2-2	CASSRSGQGKAFGELFF
TRBV20-1	TRBJ2-1	CSARLRRAQFF
TRBV4-3	TRBJ2-5	CASSQGGRNTQETQYF
TRBV7-2	TRBJ1-1	CASSLEPTGNTEASF
TRBV3-1	TRBJ2-1	CASSQDTAGEQFF
TRBV20-1	TRBJ2-3	CSARDPSGRAGTDTQYF
TRBV5-1	TRBJ2-1	CASSLADTHQDEQFF
TRBV19	TRBJ2-1	CASSLAPSSYNEQFF
TRBV7-2	TRBJ2-7	CASSSHSYEQHF
TRBV5-1	TRBJ2-3	CASSLGAGAADTQYF
TRBV5-1	TRBJ1-2	CASSFQSDGGYGYTF
TRBV29-1	TRBJ2-7	CSVEGLGTFEQYF
TRBV7-2	TRBJ2-7	CASSSRAGYEQYF
TRBV5-1	TRBJ1-1	CASSLEGVTEAFF
TRBV20-1	TRBJ2-2	CSVGRSRDRGANTGELFF
TRBV7-7	TRBJ2-5	CASSFTYQETQYF
TRBV25-1	TRBJ1-1	CASSDRSMNTEAFF
TRBV19	TRBJ2-7	CASSIRPGTGTYEQYF
TRBV27	TRBJ2-7	CASSWTGLSYEQYF
TRBV7-9	TRBJ2-2	CASSPRVAGELFF
TRBV20-1	TRBJ2-1	CSAFRLAGVVYNEQFF